Detailed here is one T cell receptor beta chain. Its antigen is not known. Reverse transcription of roughly 0.45 to 1 ug RNA used random hexamers. It was immunoSEQ multiplex PCR that amplified TCR beta CDR3 across 54 Vbeta and 13 Jbeta. TCRdb passed the immunoSEQ multiplex PCR reads through MiXCR, listing each CDR3 protein once. The table shows about 150,000 distinct CDR3 sequences, with around 96% occurring only once. The sample is drawn from a study of CD8 T cells in Susac syndrome. Study-wide findings and caveats: The CD4+ T cell repertoires from Susac syndrome exhibited no clonal expansion. Individuals included in the TCR sequencing and HLA analysis were acknowledged by the study to be relatively few in number.

The authors carried out high-throughput sequencing of TCR beta. They applied it to CD8+ and CD4+ T cells obtained from blood. Germline-derived CDR1 and CDR2 are SEHNR and FQNEAQ (reference sequence). The CDR3 totals 13 residues. V was clipped by 5 bases and J by 0 bases, with 5 bases between them. The sample taken for sequencing was CD4+ T cells from PBMCs. The TCR comes from a human donor with Susac syndrome. This chain links TRBV7-9 with TRBJ1-3, with D hard to call. CDR3 amino acids: CASSHGSGNTIYF. CDR3 DNA sequence: TGTGCCAGCAGCCACGGCTCTGGAAACACCATATATTTT.